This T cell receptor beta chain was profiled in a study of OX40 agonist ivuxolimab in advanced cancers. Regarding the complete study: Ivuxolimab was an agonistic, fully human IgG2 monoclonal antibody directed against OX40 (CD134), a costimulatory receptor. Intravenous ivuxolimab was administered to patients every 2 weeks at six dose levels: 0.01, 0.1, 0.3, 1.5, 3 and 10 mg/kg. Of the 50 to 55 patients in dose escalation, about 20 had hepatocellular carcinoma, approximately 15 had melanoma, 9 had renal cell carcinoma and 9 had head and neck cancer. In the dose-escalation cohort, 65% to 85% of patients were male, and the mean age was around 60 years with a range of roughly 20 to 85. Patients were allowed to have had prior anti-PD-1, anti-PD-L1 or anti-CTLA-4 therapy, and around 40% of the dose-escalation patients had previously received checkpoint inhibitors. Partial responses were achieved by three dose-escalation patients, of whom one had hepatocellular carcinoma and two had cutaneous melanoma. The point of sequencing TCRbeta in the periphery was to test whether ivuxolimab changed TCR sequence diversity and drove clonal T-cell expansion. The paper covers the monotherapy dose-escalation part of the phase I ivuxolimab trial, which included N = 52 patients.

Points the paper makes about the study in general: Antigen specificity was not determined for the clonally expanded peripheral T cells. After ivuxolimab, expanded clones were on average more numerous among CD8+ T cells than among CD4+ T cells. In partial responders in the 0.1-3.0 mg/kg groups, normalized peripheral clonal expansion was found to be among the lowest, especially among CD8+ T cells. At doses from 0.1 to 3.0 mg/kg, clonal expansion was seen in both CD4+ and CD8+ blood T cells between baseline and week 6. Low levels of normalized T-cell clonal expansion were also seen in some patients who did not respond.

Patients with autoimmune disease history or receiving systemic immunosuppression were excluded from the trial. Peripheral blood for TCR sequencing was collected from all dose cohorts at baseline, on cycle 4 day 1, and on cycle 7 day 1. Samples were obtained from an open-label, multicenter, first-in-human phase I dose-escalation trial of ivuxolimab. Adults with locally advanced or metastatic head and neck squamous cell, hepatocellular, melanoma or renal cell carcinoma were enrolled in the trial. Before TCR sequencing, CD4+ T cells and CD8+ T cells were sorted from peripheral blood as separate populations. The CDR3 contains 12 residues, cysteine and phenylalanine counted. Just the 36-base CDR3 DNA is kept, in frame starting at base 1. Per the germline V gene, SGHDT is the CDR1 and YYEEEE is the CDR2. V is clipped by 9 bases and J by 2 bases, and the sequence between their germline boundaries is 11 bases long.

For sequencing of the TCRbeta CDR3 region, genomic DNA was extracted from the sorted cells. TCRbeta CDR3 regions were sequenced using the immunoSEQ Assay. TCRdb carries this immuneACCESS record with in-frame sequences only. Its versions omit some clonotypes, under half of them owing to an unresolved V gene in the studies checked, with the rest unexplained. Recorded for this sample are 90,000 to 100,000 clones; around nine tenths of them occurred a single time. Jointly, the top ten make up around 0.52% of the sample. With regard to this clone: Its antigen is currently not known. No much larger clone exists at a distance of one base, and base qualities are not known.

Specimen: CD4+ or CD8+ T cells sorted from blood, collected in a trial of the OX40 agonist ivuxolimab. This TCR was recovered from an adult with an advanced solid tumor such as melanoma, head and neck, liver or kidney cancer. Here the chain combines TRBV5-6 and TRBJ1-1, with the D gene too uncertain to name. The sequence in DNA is TGTGCCACCCGAAGCACTAACACTGAAGCTTTCTTT. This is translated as CATRSTNTEAFF.